Sequencing of this T cell receptor beta chain was carried out in a study of T-cell reconstitution after alpha-beta-depleted transplantation in children. For TCRbeta, the library was prepared with unique molecular identifiers. MiXCR was run by TCRdb on the PCR reads, yielding one entry per CDR3 protein. The table includes hundreds of thousands of distinct CDR3 sequences, approximately 16% detected once. Only a few counts were recorded for this clonotype. CDR1 is DFQATT and CDR2 is SNEGSKA in the germline V gene (reference sequence). This CDR3 is built from 14 residues. V was pared by 4 bases and J by 0 bases, with 10 bases between.

Sequenced here: PBMCs from the stem cell graft donor, sampled from the stem cell graft. This TCR was sampled from a human donor who donated a stem cell graft to a child with acute myeloid leukemia. The chain combines TRBV20-1 with TRBJ2-4; D might be TRBD1 (5 bases). The DNA of the CDR3 is TGCAGTGCTAAGGAAGGGGAAGCCAAAAACATTCAGTACTTC. This encodes CSAKEGEAKNIQYF.